One sample yielded the 14 T cell receptor beta chains listed below, sequenced in a study of shared clonotypes between healthy human individuals. The table came from immunoSEQ multiplex PCR; TCRdb's copy has only in-frame clones and leaves some out. This sample carries 950,000 to 1,100,000 clones, around 75% of them seen once, and the ten largest clones take around 1.5%. The sequenced sample was memory CD4+ T cells sorted from blood. Subset defined: CD45RA-negative fraction. All receptors come from a man younger than 30 in good health.

The chain joins TRBV27 to TRBJ1-1; D unclear. Between the trimmed V and J ends, which lost 4 bases and 4 bases, there was a span of 10 bases. The CDR3 consists of 13 residues. Germline CDR1 MNHEY, CDR2 SMNVEV (reference sequence). The DNA for the CDR3 is TGTGCCAGCAGTTCGAGCGGAGGCACTGAAGCTTTCTTT. It is translated as CASSSSGGTEAFF.

V gene TRBV14 combines with J gene TRBJ2-7, with TRBD1 matching over 7 bases. The V segment lost 0 bases and the J segment 3 bases; nucleotides outside the gene matches: 5. The CDR3 totals 15 residues. Per the germline V gene, CDR1 is SGHDN and CDR2 is FVKESK. CDR3 in amino acids: CASSQDPRQGYEQYF. The CDR3 DNA is TGTGCCAGCAGCCAAGATCCGAGACAGGGCTACGAGCAGTACTTC.

This clone appeared a few times. This chain links TRBV7-2 with TRBJ2-2; perhaps TRBD2 as D (5 bases). Germline V gene data show CDR1 as SGHTA and CDR2 as FQGNSA. Trimming cost V 5 bases and J 0 bases, with 10 bases left between them. The CDR3 has 15 amino acids. In nucleotides, the CDR3 is TGTGCCAGCAGCGTTAGCGCCACGAACACCGGGGAGCTGTTTTTT. Its protein product is CASSVSATNTGELFF. Filled out from reference TRBV7-2 and TRBJ2-2, the complete variable domain reads GAGVSQSPSNKVTEKGKDVELRCDPISGHTALYWYRQSLGQGLEFLIYFQGNSAPDKSGLPSDRFSAERTGGSVSTLTIQRTQQEDSAVYLCASSVSATNTGELFFGEGSRLTVL.

The chain has TRBV5-6 and TRBJ2-3; D may be TRBD1 (5 bases). Between the trimmed V and J ends, which lost 0 bases and 0 bases, there was a span of 8 bases. The CDR3 totals 15 residues. In germline, CDR1 is SGHDT, CDR2 YYEEEE. Here the CDR3 reads CASSLGRTSTDTQYF. The CDR3 DNA is TGTGCCAGCAGCTTGGGTCGGACAAGCACAGATACGCAGTATTTT. Full variable domain (outside the CDR3, taken from reference TRBV5-6 and TRBJ2-3): DAGVTQSPTHLIKTRGQQVTLRCSPKSGHDTVSWYQQALGQGPQFIFQYYEEEERQRGNFPDRFSGHQFPNYSSELNVNALLLGDSALYLCASSLGRTSTDTQYFGPGTRLTVL.

The chain carries TRBV7-8 and TRBJ2-3, with TRBD2 identical over 9 bases. The ends lost 4 bases at V and 5 bases at J; junction bases unmatched: 10. This CDR3 contains 16 residues. Germline V lookup: CDR1 SGHVS, CDR2 FQNEAQ. CDR3 sequence reads: CASSSLSGGRGDTQYF. As DNA, the CDR3 is TGTGCCAGCAGCTCCCTGAGCGGGGGGCGAGGAGATACGCAGTATTTT.

There are many counts of this clone. The J gene is TRBJ2-2, the V gene TRBV27; 9 bases match TRBD1. V trimming: 7 bases; J trimming: 8 bases; junction bases outside the gene matches: 14. CDR3 length: 16 amino acids. Germline V gives CDR1 MNHEY, CDR2 SMNVEV (reference sequence). The DNA for the CDR3 is TGTGCCAGCACCCTAAGCCGGGACAGGGTGACTGGGGAGCTGTTTTTT. Translated: CASTLSRDRVTGELFF.

The chain links TRBV4-1 to TRBJ1-2, with TRBD1 matching over 11 bases. Trimming cost V 1 base and J 7 bases; bases outside gene matches: 11. The CDR3 is 17 amino acids. Germline V CDR1 and CDR2: MGHRA, YSYEKL. The CDR3 coding sequence is TGCGCCAGCAGCCAAGCCCCAAGGACAGGGGGCCCGGGTGGCTACACCTTC. It encodes CASSQAPRTGGPGGYTF.

The rearrangement links TRBV28 to TRBJ1-1; D not resolved. Germline CDR1 MDHEN, CDR2 SYDVKM. Trimming pared 2 bases from V and 4 bases from J, leaving 8 bases between. The CDR3 contains 13 residues. The CDR3: CASSLAGPTEAFF. For the CDR3, the DNA is TGTGCCAGCAGTTTAGCGGGTCCCACTGAAGCTTTCTTT.

A single count supports this clone. The chain combines TRBV5-1 with TRBJ2-2, with D possibly being TRBD1 or TRBD2 (5 bases each). The CDR3 consists of 14 residues. The germline gives CDR1 SGHRS, CDR2 YFSETQ. With 4 bases removed from V and 1 base from J, the gap between germline ends came to 8 bases. The CDR3, as DNA: TGCGCCAGCAGCCCGAGGGGGAACACCGGGGAGCTGTTTTTT. Amino acids: CASSPRGNTGELFF.

The J gene is TRBJ1-1, the V gene TRBV6-1; the D gene is possibly TRBD1 (5 bases). Trimming took off 3 bases at V and 1 base at J, with 12 bases between the two ends. The CDR3 runs to 15 residues. Germline values: CDR1 MNHNS, CDR2 SASEGT. The CDR3 sequence is CASSEAGRQNTEAFF. The CDR3 nucleotides read TGTGCCAGCAGTGAGGCGGGGCGACAGAACACTGAAGCTTTCTTT.

Points on this clone: Within the sample, other DNA sequences also encode this same CDR3. The rearrangement links TRBV18 to TRBJ2-5; D is tentatively TRBD1 or TRBD2 (6 bases each). Trimming shortened V by 3 bases and J by 4 bases, and 12 bases separated the two germline ends. The CDR3 has 14 residues. Germline V gives CDR1 KGHSH, CDR2 LQKENI. The CDR3 reads CASSPLRGGETQYF. In DNA form, the CDR3 reads TGTGCCAGCTCACCCCTCAGGGGAGGAGAGACCCAGTACTTC. The full variable domain, with the rest looked up from reference TRBV18 and TRBJ2-5, is NAGVMQNPRHLVRRRGQEARLRCSPMKGHSHVYWYRQLPEEGLKFMVYLQKENIIDESGMPKERFSAEFPKEGPSILRIQQVVRGDSAAYFCASSPLRGGETQYFGPGTRLLVL.

In the case of this clone: Within the sample, other DNA sequences also encode this same CDR3. This chain uses TRBV30 with TRBJ2-7; 10 bases match TRBD1. Germline assignment: CDR1 GTSNPN and CDR2 SVGIG (reference sequence). The V gene end was trimmed by 0 bases and the J gene end by 2 bases; junction bases not matched to a gene: 1. The CDR3 runs 14 residues. The CDR3 region is CAWSVGTGAYEQYF. CDR3 coding DNA: TGTGCCTGGAGTGTCGGGACAGGGGCCTACGAGCAGTACTTC.

The chain is built from TRBV7-2 and TRBJ2-7, with TRBD2 matching 13 bases. This CDR3 has 15 residues. The trim removed 6 bases at V and 4 bases at J, leaving 6 bases unmatched. The germline CDR1 and CDR2 sequences are SGHTA and FQGNSA. CDR3 loop: CASSFGTSGTYEQYF. DNA for the CDR3: TGTGCCAGCAGTTTCGGGACTAGCGGGACGTACGAGCAGTACTTC. The full variable domain, in which reference TRBV7-2 and TRBJ2-7 provide the parts outside the CDR3, is GAGVSQSPSNKVTEKGKDVELRCDPISGHTALYWYRQSLGQGLEFLIYFQGNSAPDKSGLPSDRFSAERTGGSVSTLTIQRTQQEDSAVYLCASSFGTSGTYEQYFGPGTRLTVT.

In this sample, this clone turned up many times. V is TRBV6-5 and J is TRBJ1-2; 8 nucleotides match TRBD1. Trimming cost V 4 bases and J 6 bases; bases outside gene matches: 10. Germline-derived CDR1 and CDR2 are MNHEY and SVGAGI. The CDR3 is 15 amino acids. CDR3 loop: CASSLNRGNRDGYTF. As DNA, the CDR3 is TGTGCCAGCAGTTTAAACAGGGGGAACCGAGATGGCTACACCTTC.